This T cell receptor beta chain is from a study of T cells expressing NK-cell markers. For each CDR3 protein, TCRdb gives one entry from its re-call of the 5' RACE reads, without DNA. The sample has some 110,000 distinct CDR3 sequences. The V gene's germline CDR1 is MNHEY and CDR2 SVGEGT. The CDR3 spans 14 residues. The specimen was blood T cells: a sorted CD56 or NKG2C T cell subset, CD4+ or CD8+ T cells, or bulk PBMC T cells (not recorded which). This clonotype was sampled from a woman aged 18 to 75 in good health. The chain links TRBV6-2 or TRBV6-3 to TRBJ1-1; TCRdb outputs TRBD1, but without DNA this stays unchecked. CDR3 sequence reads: CASSYVGQGSEAFF.